This TCR beta chain comes out of a study of technical replicates of blood from a few donors (dated by TCRdb to about 2017). The library was built by means of the immunoSEQ multiplex PCR assay. The table comes from immuneACCESS by way of TCRdb, which keeps in-frame sequences with V and J called. Part of the clones is missing from these tables; in studies checked, under half for an unresolved V gene and the rest for unknown reasons. The sample has about 66,000 clones on record, over 75% of them singletons. The top ten constitute 3.5% to 5% of the sample. As to this clone: Which antigen it targets is not known. No much larger clonotype is one base removed from it; base qualities were not supplied.

This sequence was found in a human donor in good health. Some clones in this sample may be carry-over from other donors' samples. The sequenced sample was PBMCs.

The CDR3 sequence is CASSFPRGGLNTEAFF. The nucleotide sequence reads TGTGCCAGCAGCTTCCCCCGGGGGGGACTGAACACTGAAGCTTTCTTT. The chain links TRBV7-9 with TRBJ1-1; the best D guess is TRBD1, with 5 bases matching. CDR1 and CDR2, per the germline V gene (reference sequence), are SEHNR and FQNEAQ. Spanning cysteine to phenylalanine, the CDR3 consists of 16 amino acids. Only the CDR3 DNA stays, 48 bases, in frame from base 1. A distance of 14 bases separates the germline ends of V and J, which lose 3 bases and 0 bases respectively.